These T cell receptor beta chains were read from a single sample in a study of PD-1 blockade in classical Hodgkin lymphoma. The data were produced by immunoSEQ multiplex PCR, yet TCRdb's version contains in-frame clones alone and is incomplete. This repertoire shows some 7,500 clones, around 80% found once; its top ten account for over 12%. The sample consisted of peripheral blood mononuclear cells (PBMCs), taken at baseline. The receptors shown here come from a human donor with classical Hodgkin lymphoma. Both conserved end residues are part of each CDR3. D genes are given only for firm matches. A row's size may be missing; if present it is once, few, many or a size class.

abundance: .; d_gene: .; j_gene: TRBJ1-1; v_gene: TRBV5-6; CDR3nt: TGTGCCAGCAGCTTTTTCATTTACAGGGAGACTGAAGCTTTCTTT; CDR3aa: CASSFFIYRETEAFF
abundance: once; d_gene: TRBD2; j_gene: TRBJ2-5; v_gene: TRBV4-1; CDR3nt: TGCGCCAGCAGCTGGACTAGCGGGGCTCAAGAGACCCAGTACTTC; CDR3aa: CASSWTSGAQETQYF
abundance: .; d_gene: .; j_gene: TRBJ2-1; v_gene: TRBV9; CDR3nt: TGTGCCAGCAGCGTAGATCTCGGGCATGAGCAGTTCTTC; CDR3aa: CASSVDLGHEQFF
abundance: .; d_gene: .; j_gene: TRBJ2-5; v_gene: TRBV7-9; CDR3nt: TGTGCCAGCAGCCATGACCACCAAGAGACCCAGTACTTC; CDR3aa: CASSHDHQETQYF
abundance: .; d_gene: TRBD2; j_gene: TRBJ2-3; v_gene: TRBV4-3; CDR3nt: TGCGCCAGCAGCCGAAGTAGCGGGAGCCCTGGCACAGATACGCAGTATTTT; CDR3aa: CASSRSSGSPGTDTQYF
abundance: .; d_gene: TRBD2; j_gene: TRBJ2-7; v_gene: TRBV10-3; CDR3nt: TGTGCCATCAGTGCTACTAGCGGAGTCTTTGAGCAGTACTTC; CDR3aa: CAISATSGVFEQYF
abundance: .; d_gene: TRBD1; j_gene: TRBJ1-2; v_gene: TRBV5-1; CDR3nt: TGCGCCAGCAGGGGACAGGGGGCTAACTATGGCTACACCTTC; CDR3aa: CASRGQGANYGYTF
abundance: .; d_gene: .; j_gene: TRBJ2-3; v_gene: TRBV4-3; CDR3nt: TGCGCCAGCAGCCACACTGGACTGGGTAGCACAGATACGCAGTATTTT; CDR3aa: CASSHTGLGSTDTQYF
abundance: .; d_gene: TRBD1; j_gene: TRBJ2-1; v_gene: TRBV5-1; CDR3nt: TGCGCCAGCAGCATGGGACAGAGCTCCTACAATGAGCAGTTCTTC; CDR3aa: CASSMGQSSYNEQFF
abundance: .; d_gene: .; j_gene: TRBJ1-1; v_gene: TRBV10-3; CDR3nt: TGTGCCATCAGCTCAATAGGGGACACTGAAGCTTTCTTT; CDR3aa: CAISSIGDTEAFF
abundance: .; d_gene: TRBD1; j_gene: TRBJ2-1; v_gene: TRBV7-3; CDR3nt: TGTGCCAGCAGCTGGGCCGGGACAGGGGCCTATAATGAGCAGTTCTTC; CDR3aa: CASSWAGTGAYNEQFF